This T cell receptor beta chain was profiled in a study of post-analysis software for immune sequencing data. Across the whole study: Recorded disease courses covered relapsing-remitting, secondary progressive and progressive-relapsing multiple sclerosis. Some patients had no subtype annotation.

V lost 3 bases and J lost 0, with 7 bases in between. CDR3 length: 13 amino acids. Germline CDR1 SQVTM, CDR2 ANQGSEA. Points from the study as a whole: Five TRBV segments occurring more often in patients than controls included TRBV5-6, TRBV5-1 and TRBV20-1. F measure showed strong co-clustering of same-batch samples.

In regard to this clonotype: Its matching antigen is unknown.

Each TCR beta cDNA library carried unique molecular identifiers. About 500,000 cDNA molecules came from 1 to 10 million T cells. Each CDR3 protein is one row after TCRdb ran MiXCR on the PCR reads. The sample has 450,000 to 700,000 distinct CDR3 sequences; about 40% are singletons. Sequenced: blood. The V and J genes are TRBV29-1 and TRBJ2-3; no clear D. This receptor was identified in a girl aged 10 to 17 with multiple sclerosis. The DNA for the CDR3 is TGCAGCGTTGATATTGGGAGCACAGATACGCAGTATTTT. It specifies CSVDIGSTDTQYF.